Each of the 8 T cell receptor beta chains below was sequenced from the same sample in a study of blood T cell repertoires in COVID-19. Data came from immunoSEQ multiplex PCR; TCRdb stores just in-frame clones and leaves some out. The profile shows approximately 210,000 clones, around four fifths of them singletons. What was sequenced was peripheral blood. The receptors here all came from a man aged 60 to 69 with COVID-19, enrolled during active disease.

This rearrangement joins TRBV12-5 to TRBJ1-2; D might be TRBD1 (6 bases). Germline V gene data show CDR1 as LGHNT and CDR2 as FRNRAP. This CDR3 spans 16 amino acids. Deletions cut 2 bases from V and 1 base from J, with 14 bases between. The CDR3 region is CASGLKDSHLNYGYTF. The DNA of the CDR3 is TGTGCTAGTGGTTTGAAGGACAGCCATCTTAACTATGGCTACACCTTC. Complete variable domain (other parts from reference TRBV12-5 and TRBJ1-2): DARVTQTPRHKVTEMGQEVTMRCQPILGHNTVFWYRQTMMQGLELLAYFRNRAPLDDSGMPKDRFSAEMPDATLATLKIQPSEPRDSAVYFCASGLKDSHLNYGYTFGSGTRLTVV.

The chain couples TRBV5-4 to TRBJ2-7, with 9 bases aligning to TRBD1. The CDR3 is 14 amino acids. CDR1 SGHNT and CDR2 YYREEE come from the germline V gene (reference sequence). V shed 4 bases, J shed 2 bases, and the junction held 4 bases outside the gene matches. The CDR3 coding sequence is TGTGCCAGCAGCCAGGGACAGGGCCCCTACGAGCAGTACTTC. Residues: CASSQGQGPYEQYF.

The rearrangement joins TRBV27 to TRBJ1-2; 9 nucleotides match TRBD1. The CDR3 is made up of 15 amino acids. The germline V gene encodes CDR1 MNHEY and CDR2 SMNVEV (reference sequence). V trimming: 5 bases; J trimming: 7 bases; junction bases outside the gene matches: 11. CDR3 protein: CASSRYVQGAGGYTF. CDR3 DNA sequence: TGTGCCAGCAGTCGCTATGTACAGGGGGCTGGTGGCTACACCTTC.

The CDR3 DNA is TGCAGCGTTTCAACTTTCCTGACCAGGTCTAACTATGGCTACACCTTC. As protein: CSVSTFLTRSNYGYTF. This chain connects TRBV29-1 to TRBJ1-2; D gene ambiguous. The germline CDR1 and CDR2 sequences are SQVTM and ANQGSEA. There are 16 residues in the CDR3. The V gene lost 5 bases and the J gene lost 0 bases, with 19 bases spanning the gap.

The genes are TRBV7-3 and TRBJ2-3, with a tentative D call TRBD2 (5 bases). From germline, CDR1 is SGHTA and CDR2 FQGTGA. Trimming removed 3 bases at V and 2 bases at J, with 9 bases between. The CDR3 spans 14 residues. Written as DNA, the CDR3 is TGTGCCAGCAGCTTTGACGGGAACACAGATACGCAGTATTTT. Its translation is CASSFDGNTDTQYF.

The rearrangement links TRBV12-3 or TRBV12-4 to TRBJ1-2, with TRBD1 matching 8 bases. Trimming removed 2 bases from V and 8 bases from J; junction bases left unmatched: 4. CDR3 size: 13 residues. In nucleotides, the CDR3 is TGTGCCAGCAGTTTACAGGGGGCGGCGGGCTACACCTTC. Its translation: CASSLQGAAGYTF.

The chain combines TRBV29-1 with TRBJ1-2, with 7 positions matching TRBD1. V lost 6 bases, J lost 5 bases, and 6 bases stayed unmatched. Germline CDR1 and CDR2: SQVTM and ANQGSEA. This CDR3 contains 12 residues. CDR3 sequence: CSVSTGRYGYTF. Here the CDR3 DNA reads TGCAGCGTCTCGACAGGGCGGTATGGCTACACCTTC.

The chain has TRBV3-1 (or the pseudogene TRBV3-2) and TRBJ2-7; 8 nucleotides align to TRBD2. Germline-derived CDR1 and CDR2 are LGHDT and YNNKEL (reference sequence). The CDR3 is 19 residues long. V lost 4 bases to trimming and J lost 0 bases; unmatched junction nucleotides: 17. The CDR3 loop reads CASSRKAPGLAGSSYEQYF. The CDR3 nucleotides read TGTGCCAGCAGCCGAAAGGCGCCGGGTTTAGCGGGGAGCTCCTACGAGCAGTACTTC.